This TCR beta chain originates from a study of cytomegalovirus exposure and HLA in healthy donors. Study conclusions and caveats: A later analysis found most CMV-associated TCR beta chains apparently HLA-restricted.

Primers included in the PCR were 60 Vbeta and 13 Jbeta primers. Clones were sequenced by immunoSEQ multiplex PCR, and TCRdb holds only the in-frame ones, with some missing. This sample has about 160,000 clones, with approximately 80% found just once. About this clone itself: Its antigen is not identified.

Germline lookup yields CDR1 LNHDA and CDR2 SQIVND (reference sequence). The CDR3 is made up of 16 amino acids. With V trimmed by 0 bases and J by 6 bases, 8 bases remained unmatched. The source of this sequence is a man over 45 in good health and CMV-seropositive. Sample: PBMCs. The chain employs TRBV19 and TRBJ2-5; TRBD1 matches at 9 bases. CDR3 sequence: CASSIDIGTGTKTQYF. CDR3 DNA: TGTGCCAGTAGTATAGATATCGGGACAGGGACGAAGACCCAGTACTTC.